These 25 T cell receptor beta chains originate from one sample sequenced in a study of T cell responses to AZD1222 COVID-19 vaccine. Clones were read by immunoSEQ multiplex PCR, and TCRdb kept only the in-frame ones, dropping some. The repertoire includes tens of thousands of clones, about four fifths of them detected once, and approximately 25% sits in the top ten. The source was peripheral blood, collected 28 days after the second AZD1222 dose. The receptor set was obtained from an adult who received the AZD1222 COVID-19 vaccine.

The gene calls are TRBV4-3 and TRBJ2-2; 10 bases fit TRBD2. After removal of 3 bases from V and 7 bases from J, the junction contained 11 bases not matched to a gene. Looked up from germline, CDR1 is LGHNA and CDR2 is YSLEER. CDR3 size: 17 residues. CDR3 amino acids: CASSHPTSGKVYGELFF. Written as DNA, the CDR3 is TGCGCCAGCAGCCATCCTACTAGCGGGAAAGTATACGGGGAGCTGTTTTTT.

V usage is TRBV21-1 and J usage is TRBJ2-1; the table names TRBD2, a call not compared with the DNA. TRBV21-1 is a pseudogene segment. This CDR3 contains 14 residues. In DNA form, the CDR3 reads TGTGCCAGCAAGGCTAGCGGGAGTGTGAATGAGCAGTTCTTC. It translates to CASKASGSVNEQFF.

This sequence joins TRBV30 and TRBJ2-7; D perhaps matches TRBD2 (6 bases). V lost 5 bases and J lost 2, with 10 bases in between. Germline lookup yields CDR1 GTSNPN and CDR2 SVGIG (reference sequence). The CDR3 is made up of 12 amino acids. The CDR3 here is CAWSGGTYEQYF. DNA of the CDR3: TGTGCCTGGTCTGGCGGGACCTACGAGCAGTACTTC.

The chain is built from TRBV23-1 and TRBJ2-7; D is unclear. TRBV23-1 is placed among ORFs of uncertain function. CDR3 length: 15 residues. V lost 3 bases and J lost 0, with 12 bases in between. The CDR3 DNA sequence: TGCGCCAGCAGTCACCCTCTCGGAAGCTCCTACGAGCAGTACTTC. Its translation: CASSHPLGSSYEQYF.

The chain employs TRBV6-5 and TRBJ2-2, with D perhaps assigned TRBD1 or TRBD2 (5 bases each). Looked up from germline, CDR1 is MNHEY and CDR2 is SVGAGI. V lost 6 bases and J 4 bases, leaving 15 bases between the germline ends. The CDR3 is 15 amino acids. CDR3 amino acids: CASRRPGRATGELFF. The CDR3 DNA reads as TGTGCCAGCAGGCGTCCGGGGCGAGCCACCGGGGAGCTGTTTTTT.

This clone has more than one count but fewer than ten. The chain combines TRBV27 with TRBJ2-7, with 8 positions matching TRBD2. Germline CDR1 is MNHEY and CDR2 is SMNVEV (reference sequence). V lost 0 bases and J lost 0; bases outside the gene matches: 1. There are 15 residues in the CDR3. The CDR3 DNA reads TGTGCCAGCAGTTTATCAGCGGGAGACTCCTACGAGCAGTACTTC. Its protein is CASSLSAGDSYEQYF.

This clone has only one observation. CDR3 sequence: CASSPTSGAYNEQFF. CDR3 sequence (DNA): TGTGCCAGCTCACCGACTAGCGGGGCCTACAATGAGCAGTTCTTC. This chain links TRBV18 with TRBJ2-1; 11 bases map to TRBD2. The CDR3 runs to 15 residues. Germline CDR1 and CDR2: KGHSH and LQKENI. V shed 3 bases and J 2 bases; nucleotides not matched to a gene: 0.

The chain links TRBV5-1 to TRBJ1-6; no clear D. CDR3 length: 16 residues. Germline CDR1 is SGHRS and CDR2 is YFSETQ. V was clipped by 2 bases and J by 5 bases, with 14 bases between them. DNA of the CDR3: TGCGCCAGCAGCTTCAGCTCAGGTTCAAATAATTCACCCCTCCACTTT. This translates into CASSFSSGSNNSPLHF.

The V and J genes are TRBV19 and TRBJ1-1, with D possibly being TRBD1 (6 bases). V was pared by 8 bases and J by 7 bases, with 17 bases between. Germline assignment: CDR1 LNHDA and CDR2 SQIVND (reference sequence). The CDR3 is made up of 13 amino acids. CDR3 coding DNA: TGTGCCAGTGGGAAACAGGGTCAACTTGAAGCTTTCTTT. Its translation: CASGKQGQLEAFF.

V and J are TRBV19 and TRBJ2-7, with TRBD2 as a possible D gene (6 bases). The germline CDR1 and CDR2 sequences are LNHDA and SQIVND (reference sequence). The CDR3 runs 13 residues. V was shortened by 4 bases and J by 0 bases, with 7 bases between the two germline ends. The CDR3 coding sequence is TGTGCCAGTAGTAACGGGGGCTCCTACGAGCAGTACTTC. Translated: CASSNGGSYEQYF.

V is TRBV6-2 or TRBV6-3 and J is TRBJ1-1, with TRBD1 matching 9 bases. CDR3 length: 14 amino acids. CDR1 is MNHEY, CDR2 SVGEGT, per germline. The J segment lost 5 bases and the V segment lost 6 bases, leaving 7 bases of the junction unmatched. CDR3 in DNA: TGTGCCAGCAGCCCGGGACAGGGAAGGACTGAAGCTTTCTTT. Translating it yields CASSPGQGRTEAFF.

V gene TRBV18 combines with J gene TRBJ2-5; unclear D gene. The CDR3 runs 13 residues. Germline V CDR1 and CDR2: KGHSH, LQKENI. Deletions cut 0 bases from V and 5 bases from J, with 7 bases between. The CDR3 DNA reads TGTGCCAGCTCACCACCTTCAGTGGAGACCCAGTACTTC. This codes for CASSPPSVETQYF.

The CDR3 region has the DNA TGTGCCAGCAGCCGGGACAGGCGAGGCGAGCAGTACTTC. Its protein is CASSRDRRGEQYF. The chain links TRBV12-3 or TRBV12-4 to TRBJ2-7, with TRBD1 matching 8 bases. With V trimmed by 6 bases and J by 6 bases, 7 bases remained unmatched. The CDR3 sequence is 13 residues long.

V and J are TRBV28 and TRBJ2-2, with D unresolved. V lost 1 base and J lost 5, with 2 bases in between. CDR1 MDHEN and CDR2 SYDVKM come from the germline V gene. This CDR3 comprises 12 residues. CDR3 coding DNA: TGTGCCAGCAGTTTATCGACCGGGGAGCTGTTTTTT. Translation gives CASSLSTGELFF.

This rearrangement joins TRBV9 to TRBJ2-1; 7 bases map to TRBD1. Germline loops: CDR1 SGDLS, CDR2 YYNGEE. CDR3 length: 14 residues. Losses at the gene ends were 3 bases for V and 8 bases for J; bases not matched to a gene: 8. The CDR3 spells CASSGTTGVDEQFF. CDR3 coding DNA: TGTGCCAGCAGCGGGACAACAGGGGTGGATGAGCAGTTCTTC.

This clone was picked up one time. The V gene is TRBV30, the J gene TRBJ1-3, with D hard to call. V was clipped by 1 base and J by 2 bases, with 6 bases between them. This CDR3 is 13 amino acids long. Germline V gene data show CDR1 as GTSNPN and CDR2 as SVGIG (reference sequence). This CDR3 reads CAWSAGPGNTIYF. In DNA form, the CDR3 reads TGTGCCTGGAGTGCCGGGCCTGGAAACACCATATATTTT. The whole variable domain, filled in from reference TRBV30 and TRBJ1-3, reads SQTIHQWPATLVQPVGSPLSLECTVEGTSNPNLYWYRQAAGRGLQLLFYSVGIGQISSEVPQNLSASRPQDRQFILSSKKLLLSDSGFYLCAWSAGPGNTIYFGEGSWLTVV.

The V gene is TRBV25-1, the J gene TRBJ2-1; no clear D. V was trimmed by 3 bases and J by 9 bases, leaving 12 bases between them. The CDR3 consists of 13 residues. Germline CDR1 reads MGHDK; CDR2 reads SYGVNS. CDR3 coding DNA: TGTGCCAGCAGTGATCCTCGTAATACTGAGCAGTTCTTC. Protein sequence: CASSDPRNTEQFF.

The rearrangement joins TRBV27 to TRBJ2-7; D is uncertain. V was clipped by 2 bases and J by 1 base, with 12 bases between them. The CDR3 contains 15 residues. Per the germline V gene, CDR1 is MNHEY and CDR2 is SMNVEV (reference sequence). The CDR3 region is CASSLNPGSSYEQYF. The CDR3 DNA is TGTGCCAGCAGTTTAAACCCCGGATCATCCTACGAGCAGTACTTC.

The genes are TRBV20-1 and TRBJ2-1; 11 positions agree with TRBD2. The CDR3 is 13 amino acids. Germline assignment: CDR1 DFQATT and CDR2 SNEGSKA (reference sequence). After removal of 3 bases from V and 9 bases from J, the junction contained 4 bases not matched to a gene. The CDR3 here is CSASLLAGGEQFF. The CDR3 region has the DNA TGCAGTGCTAGTCTGCTAGCGGGAGGTGAGCAGTTCTTC.

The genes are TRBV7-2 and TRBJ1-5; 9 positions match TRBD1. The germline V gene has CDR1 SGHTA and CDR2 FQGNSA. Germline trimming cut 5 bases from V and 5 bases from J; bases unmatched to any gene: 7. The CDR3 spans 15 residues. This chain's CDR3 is CASSAGDRAHQPQHF. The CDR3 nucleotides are TGTGCCAGCAGCGCGGGGGACAGGGCTCATCAGCCCCAGCATTTT. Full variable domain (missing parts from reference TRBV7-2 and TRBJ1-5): GAGVSQSPSNKVTEKGKDVELRCDPISGHTALYWYRQSLGQGLEFLIYFQGNSAPDKSGLPSDRFSAERTGGSVSTLTIQRTQQEDSAVYLCASSAGDRAHQPQHFGDGTRLSIL.

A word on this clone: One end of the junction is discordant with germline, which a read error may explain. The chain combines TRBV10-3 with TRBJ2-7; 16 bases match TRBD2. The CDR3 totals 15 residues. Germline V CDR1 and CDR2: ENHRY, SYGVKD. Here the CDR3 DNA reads TGTGCCATCAGTGAGTCGGGACTAGCGGGAGGGAGTCTCAACTTC. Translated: CAISESGLAGGSLNF.

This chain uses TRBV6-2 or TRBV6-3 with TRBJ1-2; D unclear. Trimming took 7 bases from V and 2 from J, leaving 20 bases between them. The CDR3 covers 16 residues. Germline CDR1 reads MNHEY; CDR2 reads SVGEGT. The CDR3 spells CASTPLSGPTNYGYTF. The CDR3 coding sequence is TGTGCCAGCACCCCACTAAGCGGTCCAACCAACTATGGCTACACCTTC.

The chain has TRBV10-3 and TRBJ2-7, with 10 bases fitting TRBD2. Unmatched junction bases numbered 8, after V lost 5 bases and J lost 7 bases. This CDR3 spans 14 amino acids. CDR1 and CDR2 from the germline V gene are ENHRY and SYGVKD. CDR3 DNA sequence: TGTGCCATCAGTATCCTAGCGGGAGTCGGGGAGCAGTACTTC. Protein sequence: CAISILAGVGEQYF.

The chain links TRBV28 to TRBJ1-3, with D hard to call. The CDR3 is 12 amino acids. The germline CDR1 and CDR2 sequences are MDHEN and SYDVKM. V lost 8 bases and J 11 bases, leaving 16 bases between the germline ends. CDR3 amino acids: CASGGPRFPIYF. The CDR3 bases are TGTGCCAGCGGTGGACCTCGTTTCCCCATATATTTT.

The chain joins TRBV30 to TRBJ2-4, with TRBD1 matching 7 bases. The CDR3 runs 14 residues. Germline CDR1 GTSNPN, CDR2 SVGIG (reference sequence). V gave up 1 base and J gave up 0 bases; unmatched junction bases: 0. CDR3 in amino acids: CAWSAGGAKNIQYF. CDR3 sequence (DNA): TGTGCCTGGAGTGCAGGGGGAGCCAAAAACATTCAGTACTTC.